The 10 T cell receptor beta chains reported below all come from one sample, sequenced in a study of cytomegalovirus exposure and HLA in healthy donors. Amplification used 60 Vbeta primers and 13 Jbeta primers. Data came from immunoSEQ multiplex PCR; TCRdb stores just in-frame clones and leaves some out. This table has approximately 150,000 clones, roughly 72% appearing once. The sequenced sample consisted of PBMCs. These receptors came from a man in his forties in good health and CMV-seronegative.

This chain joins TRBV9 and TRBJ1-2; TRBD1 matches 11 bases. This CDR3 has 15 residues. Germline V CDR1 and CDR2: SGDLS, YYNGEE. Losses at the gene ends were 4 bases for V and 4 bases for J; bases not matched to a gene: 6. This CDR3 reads CASSPGTGGVYGYTF. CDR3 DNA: TGTGCCAGCAGCCCGGGGACAGGGGGTGTCTATGGCTACACCTTC.

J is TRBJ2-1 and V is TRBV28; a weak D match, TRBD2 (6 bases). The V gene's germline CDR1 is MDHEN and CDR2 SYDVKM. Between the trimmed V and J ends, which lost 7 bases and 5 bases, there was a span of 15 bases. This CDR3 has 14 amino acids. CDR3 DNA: TGTGCCAGCATCGCGGGGAGGTTCAACAATGAGCAGTTCTTC. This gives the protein CASIAGRFNNEQFF.

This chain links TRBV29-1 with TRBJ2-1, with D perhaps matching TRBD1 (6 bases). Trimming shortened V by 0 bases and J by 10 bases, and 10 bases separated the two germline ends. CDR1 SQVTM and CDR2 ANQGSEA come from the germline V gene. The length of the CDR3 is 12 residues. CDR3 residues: CSVEDNGGEQFF. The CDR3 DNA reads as TGCAGCGTTGAAGATAATGGGGGCGAGCAGTTCTTC.

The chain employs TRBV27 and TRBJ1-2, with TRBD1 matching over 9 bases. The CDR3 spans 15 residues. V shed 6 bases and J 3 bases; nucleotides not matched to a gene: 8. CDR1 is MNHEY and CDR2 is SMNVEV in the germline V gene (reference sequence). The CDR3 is CASRHGTGMDYGYTF. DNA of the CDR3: TGTGCCAGCAGGCACGGGACAGGGATGGACTATGGCTACACCTTC.

For the CDR3, the DNA is TGTGCCACCGCTCGGGACAGGGGATCATACGAGCAGTACTTC. It yields the protein CATARDRGSYEQYF. The V gene is TRBV15, the J gene TRBJ2-7; 10 bases align to TRBD1. After removal of 8 bases from V and 4 bases from J, the junction contained 8 bases not matched to a gene. This CDR3 comprises 14 residues. The germline gives CDR1 LNHNV, CDR2 YYDKDF (reference sequence). The whole variable domain, filled in from reference TRBV15 and TRBJ2-7, reads DAMVIQNPRYQVTQFGKPVTLSCSQTLNHNVMYWYQQKSSQAPKLLFHYYDKDFNNEADTPDNFQSRRPNTSFCFLDIRSPGLGDTAMYLCATARDRGSYEQYFGPGTRLTVT.

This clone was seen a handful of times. CDR3 coding DNA: TGTGCCAGCAGACCGGGACATAGCACAGATACGCAGTATTTT. Amino acid sequence: CASRPGHSTDTQYF. The V and J genes are TRBV28 and TRBJ2-3, with D perhaps TRBD1 (6 bases). Between the trimmed V and J ends, which lost 6 bases and 0 bases, there was a span of 10 bases. The CDR3 contains 14 residues. Germline assignment: CDR1 MDHEN and CDR2 SYDVKM.

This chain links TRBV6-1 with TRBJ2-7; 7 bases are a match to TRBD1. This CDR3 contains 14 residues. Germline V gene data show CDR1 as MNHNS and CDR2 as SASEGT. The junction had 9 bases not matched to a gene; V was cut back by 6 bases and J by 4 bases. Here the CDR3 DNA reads TGTGCCAGCAGACGGACAGGAGGAGGATACGAGCAGTACTTC. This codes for CASRRTGGGYEQYF.

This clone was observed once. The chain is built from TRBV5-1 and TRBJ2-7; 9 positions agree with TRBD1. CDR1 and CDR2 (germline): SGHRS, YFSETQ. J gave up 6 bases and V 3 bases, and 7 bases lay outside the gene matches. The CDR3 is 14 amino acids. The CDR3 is CASSSRDRVSEQYF. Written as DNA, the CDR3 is TGCGCCAGCAGCTCCCGGGACAGGGTCTCCGAGCAGTACTTC.

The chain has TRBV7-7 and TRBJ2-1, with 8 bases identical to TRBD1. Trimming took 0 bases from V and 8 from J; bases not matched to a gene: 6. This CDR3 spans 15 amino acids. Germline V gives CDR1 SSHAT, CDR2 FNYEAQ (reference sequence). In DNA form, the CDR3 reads TGTGCCAGCAGCTTAGCGGACAGGGAGTATGATGAGCAGTTCTTC. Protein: CASSLADREYDEQFF.

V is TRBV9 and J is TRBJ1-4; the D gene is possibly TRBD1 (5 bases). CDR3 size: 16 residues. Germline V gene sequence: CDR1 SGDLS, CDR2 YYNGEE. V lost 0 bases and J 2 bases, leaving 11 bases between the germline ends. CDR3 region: CASSVGTGGTNEKLFF. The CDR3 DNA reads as TGTGCCAGCAGCGTAGGAACGGGGGGGACTAATGAAAAACTGTTTTTT.